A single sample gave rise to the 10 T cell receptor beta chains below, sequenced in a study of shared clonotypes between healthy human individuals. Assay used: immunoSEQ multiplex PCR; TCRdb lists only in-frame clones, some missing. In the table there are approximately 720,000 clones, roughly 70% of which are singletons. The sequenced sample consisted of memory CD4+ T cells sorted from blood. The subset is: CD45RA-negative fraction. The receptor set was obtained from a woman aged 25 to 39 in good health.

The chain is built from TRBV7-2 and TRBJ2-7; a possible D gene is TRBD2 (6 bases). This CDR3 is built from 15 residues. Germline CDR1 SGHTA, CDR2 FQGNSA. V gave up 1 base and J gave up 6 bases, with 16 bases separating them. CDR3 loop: CASSLVLEGGIEQYF. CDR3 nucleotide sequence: TGTGCCAGCAGCTTAGTCTTGGAGGGAGGCATCGAGCAGTACTTC.

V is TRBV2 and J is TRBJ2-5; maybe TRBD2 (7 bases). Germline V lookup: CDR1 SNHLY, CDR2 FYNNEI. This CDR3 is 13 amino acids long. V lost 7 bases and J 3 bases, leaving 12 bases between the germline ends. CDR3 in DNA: TGTGCCAGCACCCGAGGGGGGGAAGAGACCCAGTACTTC. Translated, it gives CASTRGGEETQYF.

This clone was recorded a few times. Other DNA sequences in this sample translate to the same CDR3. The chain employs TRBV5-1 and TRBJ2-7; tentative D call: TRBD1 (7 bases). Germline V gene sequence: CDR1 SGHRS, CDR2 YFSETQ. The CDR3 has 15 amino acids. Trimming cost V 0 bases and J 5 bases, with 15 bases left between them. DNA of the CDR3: TGCGCCAGCAGCTTGGGTGACAGGGACTTCCACGAGCAGTACTTC. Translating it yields CASSLGDRDFHEQYF.

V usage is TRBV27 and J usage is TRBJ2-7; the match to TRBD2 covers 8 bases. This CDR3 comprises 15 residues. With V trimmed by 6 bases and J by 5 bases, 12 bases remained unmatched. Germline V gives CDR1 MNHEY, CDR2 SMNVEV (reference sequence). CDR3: CASSRVAGKGDEQYF. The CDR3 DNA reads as TGTGCCAGCAGCAGGGTAGCGGGAAAGGGCGACGAGCAGTACTTC.

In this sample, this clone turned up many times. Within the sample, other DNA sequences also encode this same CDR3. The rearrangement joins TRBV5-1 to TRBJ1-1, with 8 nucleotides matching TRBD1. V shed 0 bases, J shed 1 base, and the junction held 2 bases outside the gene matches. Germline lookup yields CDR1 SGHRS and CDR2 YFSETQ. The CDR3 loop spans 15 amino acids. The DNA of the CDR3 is TGCGCCAGCAGCTTGGGGGACAGGACGAACACTGAAGCTTTCTTT. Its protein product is CASSLGDRTNTEAFF.

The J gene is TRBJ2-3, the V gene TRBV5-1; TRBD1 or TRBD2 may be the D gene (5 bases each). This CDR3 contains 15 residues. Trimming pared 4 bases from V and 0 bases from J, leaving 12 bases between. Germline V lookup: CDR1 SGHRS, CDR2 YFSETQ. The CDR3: CASSPGPGSTDTQYF. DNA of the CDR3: TGCGCCAGCAGCCCGGGACCCGGAAGCACAGATACGCAGTATTTT.

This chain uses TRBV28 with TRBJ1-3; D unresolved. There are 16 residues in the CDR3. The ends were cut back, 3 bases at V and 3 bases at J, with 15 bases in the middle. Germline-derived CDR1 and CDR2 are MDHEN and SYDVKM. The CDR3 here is CASSFLSGFVGNTIYF. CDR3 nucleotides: TGTGCCAGCAGTTTTCTATCTGGGTTTGTTGGAAACACCATATATTTT.

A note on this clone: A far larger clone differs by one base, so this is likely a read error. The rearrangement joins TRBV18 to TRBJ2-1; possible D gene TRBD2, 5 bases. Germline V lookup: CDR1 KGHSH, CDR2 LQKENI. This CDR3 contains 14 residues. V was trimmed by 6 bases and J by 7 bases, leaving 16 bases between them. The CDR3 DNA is TGTGCCAGCTCGCCCCGGTCTAGCACAAATGAGCAGTTCTTC. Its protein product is CASSPRSSTNEQFF.

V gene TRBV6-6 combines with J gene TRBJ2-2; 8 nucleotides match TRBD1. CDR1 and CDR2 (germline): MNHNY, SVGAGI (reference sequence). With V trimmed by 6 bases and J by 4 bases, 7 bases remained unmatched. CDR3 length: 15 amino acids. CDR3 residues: CASRQGQGVTGELFF. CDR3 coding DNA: TGTGCCAGCAGACAAGGACAGGGAGTCACCGGGGAGCTGTTTTTT.

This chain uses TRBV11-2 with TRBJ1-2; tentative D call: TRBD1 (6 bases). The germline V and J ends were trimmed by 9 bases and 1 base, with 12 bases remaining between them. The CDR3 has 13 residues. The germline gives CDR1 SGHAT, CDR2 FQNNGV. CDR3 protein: CASTGGHNYGYTF. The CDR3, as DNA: TGTGCCAGTACCGGGGGCCATAACTATGGCTACACCTTC.